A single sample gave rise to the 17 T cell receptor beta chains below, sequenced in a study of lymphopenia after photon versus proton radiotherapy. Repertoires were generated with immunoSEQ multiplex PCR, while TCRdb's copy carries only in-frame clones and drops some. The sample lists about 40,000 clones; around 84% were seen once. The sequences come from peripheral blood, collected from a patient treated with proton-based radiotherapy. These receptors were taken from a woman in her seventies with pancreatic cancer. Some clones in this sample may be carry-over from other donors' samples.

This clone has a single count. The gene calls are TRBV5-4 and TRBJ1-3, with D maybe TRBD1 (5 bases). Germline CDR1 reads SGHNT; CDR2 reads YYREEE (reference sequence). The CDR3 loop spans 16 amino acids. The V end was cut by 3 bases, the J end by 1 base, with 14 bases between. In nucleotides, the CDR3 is TGTGCCAGCAGCTCCGGGGCTGTCCTTTCTGGAAACACCATATATTTT. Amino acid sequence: CASSSGAVLSGNTIYF.

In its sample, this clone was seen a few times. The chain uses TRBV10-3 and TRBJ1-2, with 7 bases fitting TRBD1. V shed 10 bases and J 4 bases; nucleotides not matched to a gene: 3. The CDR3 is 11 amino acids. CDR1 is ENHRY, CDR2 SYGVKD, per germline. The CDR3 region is CATGDSYGYTF. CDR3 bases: TGTGCCACCGGGGACAGCTATGGCTACACCTTC.

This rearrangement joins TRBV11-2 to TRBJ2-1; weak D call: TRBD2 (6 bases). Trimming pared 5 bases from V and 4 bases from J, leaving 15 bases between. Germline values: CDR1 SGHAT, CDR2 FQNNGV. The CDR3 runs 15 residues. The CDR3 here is CASSRGGGMYNEQFF. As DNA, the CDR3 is TGTGCCAGCAGCCGCGGAGGAGGGATGTACAATGAGCAGTTCTTC.

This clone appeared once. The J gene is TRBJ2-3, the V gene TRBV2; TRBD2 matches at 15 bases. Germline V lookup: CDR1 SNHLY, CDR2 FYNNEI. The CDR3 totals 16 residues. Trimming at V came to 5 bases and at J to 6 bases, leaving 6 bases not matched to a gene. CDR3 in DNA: TGTGCCAGCAGTTTCGGACTAGCGGGAGGGCCCGATACGCAGTATTTT. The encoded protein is CASSFGLAGGPDTQYF.

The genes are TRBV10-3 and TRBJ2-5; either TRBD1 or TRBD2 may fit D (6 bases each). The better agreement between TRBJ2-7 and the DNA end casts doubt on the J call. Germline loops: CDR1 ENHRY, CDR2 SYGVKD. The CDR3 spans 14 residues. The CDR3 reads CAIRGGGDSYEQYF. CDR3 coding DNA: TGTGCCATCAGGGGGGGCGGCGACTCCTACGAGCAGTACTTC.

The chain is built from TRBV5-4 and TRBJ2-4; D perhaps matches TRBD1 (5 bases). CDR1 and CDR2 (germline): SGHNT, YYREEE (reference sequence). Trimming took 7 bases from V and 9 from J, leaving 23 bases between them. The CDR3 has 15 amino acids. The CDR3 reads CASWIQTDPLGIQYF. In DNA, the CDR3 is TGTGCCAGCTGGATCCAGACAGATCCCCTTGGCATTCAGTACTTC.

CDR3 loop: CASSHMGTANTEAFF. CDR3 bases: TGCGCCAGCAGCCACATGGGGACAGCGAACACTGAAGCTTTCTTT. This chain uses TRBV4-1 with TRBJ1-1; 7 nucleotides match TRBD1. V lost 3 bases and J lost 1; bases outside the gene matches: 5. The germline V gene has CDR1 MGHRA and CDR2 YSYEKL. The CDR3 is made up of 15 amino acids.

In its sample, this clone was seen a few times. The CDR3 DNA reads as TGTGCTAGTGGTTTGCATGTTACGGGACGGATGGGGACCTACGAGCAGTACTTC. Translated: CASGLHVTGRMGTYEQYF. V usage is TRBV12-5 and J usage is TRBJ2-7; either TRBD1 or TRBD2 may fit D (5 bases each). The germline V and J ends were trimmed by 2 bases and 2 bases, with 22 bases remaining between them. The CDR3 has 18 amino acids. The germline CDR1 and CDR2 sequences are LGHNT and FRNRAP.

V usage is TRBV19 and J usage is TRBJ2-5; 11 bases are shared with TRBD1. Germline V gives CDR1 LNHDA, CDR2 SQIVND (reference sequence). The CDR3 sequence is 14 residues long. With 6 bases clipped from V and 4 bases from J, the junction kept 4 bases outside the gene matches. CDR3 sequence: CASRGQGARETQYF. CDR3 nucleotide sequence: TGTGCCAGTAGAGGACAGGGGGCGCGAGAGACCCAGTACTTC.

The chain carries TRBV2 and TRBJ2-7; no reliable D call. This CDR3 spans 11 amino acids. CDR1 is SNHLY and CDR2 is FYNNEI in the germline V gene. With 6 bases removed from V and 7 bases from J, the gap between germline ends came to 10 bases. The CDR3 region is CASRYRVEQYF. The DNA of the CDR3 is TGTGCCAGCAGATATAGGGTGGAGCAGTACTTC.

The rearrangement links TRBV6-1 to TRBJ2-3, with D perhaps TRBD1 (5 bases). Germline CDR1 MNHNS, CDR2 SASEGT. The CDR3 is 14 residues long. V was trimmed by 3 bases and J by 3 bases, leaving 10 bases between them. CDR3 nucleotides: TGTGCCAGCAGTGATAAGGGGTTTACAGATACGCAGTATTTT. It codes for CASSDKGFTDTQYF.

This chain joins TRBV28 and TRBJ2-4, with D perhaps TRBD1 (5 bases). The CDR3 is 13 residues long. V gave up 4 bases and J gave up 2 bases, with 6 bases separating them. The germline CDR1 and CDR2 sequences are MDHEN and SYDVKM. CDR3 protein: CASSWGTKNIQYF. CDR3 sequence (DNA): TGTGCCAGCAGTTGGGGCACCAAAAACATTCAGTACTTC.

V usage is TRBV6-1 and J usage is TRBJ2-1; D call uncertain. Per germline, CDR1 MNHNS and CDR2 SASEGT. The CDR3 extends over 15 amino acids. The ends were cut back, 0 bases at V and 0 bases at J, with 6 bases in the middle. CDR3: CASSEARSSYNEQFF. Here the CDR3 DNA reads TGTGCCAGCAGTGAAGCTAGGAGCTCCTACAATGAGCAGTTCTTC.

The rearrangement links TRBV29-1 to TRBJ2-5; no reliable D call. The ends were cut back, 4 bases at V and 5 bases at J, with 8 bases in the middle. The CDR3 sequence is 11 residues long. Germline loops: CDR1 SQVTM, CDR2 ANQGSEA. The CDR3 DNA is TGCAGCGTTGGTTCATGGGAGACCCAGTACTTC. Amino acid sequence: CSVGSWETQYF. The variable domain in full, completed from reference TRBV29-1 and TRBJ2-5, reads SAVISQKPSRDICQRGTSLTIQCQVDSQVTMMFWYRQQPGQSLTLIATANQGSEATYESGFVIDKFPISRPNLTFSTLTVSNMSPEDSSIYLCSVGSWETQYFGPGTRLLVL.

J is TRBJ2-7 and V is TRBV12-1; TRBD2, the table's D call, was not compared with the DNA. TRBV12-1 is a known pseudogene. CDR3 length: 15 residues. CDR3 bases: TGTGCCAGCAGCCCTGCGCGGCCTAGCGGGACCGAGCAGTACTTC. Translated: CASSPARPSGTEQYF.

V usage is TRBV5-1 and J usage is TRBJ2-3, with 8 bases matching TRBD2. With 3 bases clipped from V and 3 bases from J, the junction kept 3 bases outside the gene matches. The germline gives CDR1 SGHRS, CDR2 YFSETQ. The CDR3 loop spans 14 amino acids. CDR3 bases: TGCGCCAGCAGCTCGGGACTAGTGACAGATACGCAGTATTTT. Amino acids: CASSSGLVTDTQYF.

The CDR3 region has the DNA TGTGCCAGCAGCCAAACGGGACTGACTTACAATGAGCAGTTCTTC. Residues: CASSQTGLTYNEQFF. This chain uses TRBV11-2 with TRBJ2-1, with D perhaps matching TRBD2 (6 bases). The V end was cut by 5 bases, the J end by 4 bases, with 15 bases between. This CDR3 comprises 15 residues. In germline, CDR1 is SGHAT, CDR2 FQNNGV.